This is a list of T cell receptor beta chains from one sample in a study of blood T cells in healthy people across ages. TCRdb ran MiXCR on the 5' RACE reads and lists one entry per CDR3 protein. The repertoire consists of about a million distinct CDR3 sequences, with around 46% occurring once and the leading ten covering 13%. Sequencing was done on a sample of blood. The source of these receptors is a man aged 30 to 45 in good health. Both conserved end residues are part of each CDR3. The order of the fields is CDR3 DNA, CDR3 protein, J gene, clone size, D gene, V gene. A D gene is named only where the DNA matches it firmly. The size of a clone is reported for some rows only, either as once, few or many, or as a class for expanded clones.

CDR3 DNA: TGTGCCAGCAGCCGGACTAGCTCGGCAGATACGCAGTATTTT; CDR3 protein: CASSRTSSADTQYF; J gene: TRBJ2-3; clone size: few; D gene: TRBD2; V gene: TRBV7-2
CDR3 DNA: TGTGCCAGCAGTTGGGGACGTAGGGGTGATGAAAAACTGTTTTTT; CDR3 protein: CASSWGRRGDEKLFF; J gene: TRBJ1-4; clone size: NA; D gene: NA; V gene: TRBV11-2
CDR3 DNA: TGCAGTGCGGGACTTACGATTCAAGAGACCCAGTACTTC; CDR3 protein: CSAGLTIQETQYF; J gene: TRBJ2-5; clone size: few; D gene: NA; V gene: TRBV20-1
CDR3 DNA: TGTGCCAGCAGCCAAGATCAACAGGCCCGCGGCTACTATGGCTACACCTTC; CDR3 protein: CASSQDQQARGYYGYTF; J gene: TRBJ1-2; clone size: few; D gene: NA; V gene: TRBV14
CDR3 DNA: TGTGCCAGCAGCTCGACTAGCAGCTCCTACGAGCAGTACTTC; CDR3 protein: CASSSTSSSYEQYF; J gene: TRBJ2-7; clone size: NA; D gene: TRBD2; V gene: TRBV7-2
CDR3 DNA: TGTGCCTGGAGCCGACAGGGCCTAGCTAACTATGGCTACACCTTC; CDR3 protein: CAWSRQGLANYGYTF; J gene: TRBJ1-2; clone size: NA; D gene: TRBD1; V gene: TRBV30
CDR3 DNA: TGTGCCAGCAGAGAAATGGCTAGCACAGATACGCAGTATTTT; CDR3 protein: CASREMASTDTQYF; J gene: TRBJ2-3; clone size: NA; D gene: NA; V gene: TRBV6-1
CDR3 DNA: TGCAGCGTTGGGGACAGGGACTCTGGGGCCAACGTCCTGACTTTC; CDR3 protein: CSVGDRDSGANVLTF; J gene: TRBJ2-6; clone size: NA; D gene: TRBD1; V gene: TRBV29-1
CDR3 DNA: TGTGCCAGCAGTTATGGGGGACCGAACACTGAAGCTTTCTTT; CDR3 protein: CASSYGGPNTEAFF; J gene: TRBJ1-1; clone size: few; D gene: NA; V gene: TRBV6-5
CDR3 DNA: TGCGCCAGCAGCCAAGTGGTTCAGGATGGCTACACCTTC; CDR3 protein: CASSQVVQDGYTF; J gene: TRBJ1-2; clone size: NA; D gene: NA; V gene: TRBV4-1
CDR3 DNA: TGCAGCGTGCGGGCGGGACAGCGAGTTTATGGCTACACCTTC; CDR3 protein: CSVRAGQRVYGYTF; J gene: TRBJ1-2; clone size: NA; D gene: TRBD1; V gene: TRBV29-1
CDR3 DNA: TGTGCCAGCAGTTTCGACAGGGTGATCGGTCAGGAGACCCAGTACTTC; CDR3 protein: CASSFDRVIGQETQYF; J gene: TRBJ2-5; clone size: few; D gene: TRBD1; V gene: TRBV12-3/TRBV12-4
CDR3 DNA: TGTGCCAGCAGTTTGTTGATTTACTATGGCTACACCTTC; CDR3 protein: CASSLLIYYGYTF; J gene: TRBJ1-2; clone size: NA; D gene: NA; V gene: TRBV12-3/TRBV12-4
CDR3 DNA: TGTGCCAGCAGCTCTCGACAGGGGTCTGGGGATGAGCAGTTCTTC; CDR3 protein: CASSSRQGSGDEQFF; J gene: TRBJ2-1; clone size: NA; D gene: TRBD1; V gene: TRBV7-9
CDR3 DNA: TGCAGCTTTGGGTGGGGGGTATCTAGGAATGAGCAGTTCTTC; CDR3 protein: CSFGWGVSRNEQFF; J gene: TRBJ2-1; clone size: NA; D gene: NA; V gene: TRBV29-1
CDR3 DNA: TGTGCCAGCAGCCAGCAGCCAACCACGGGACAGCCCTACGAGCAGTACTTC; CDR3 protein: CASSQQPTTGQPYEQYF; J gene: TRBJ2-7; clone size: many; D gene: TRBD1; V gene: TRBV4-2
CDR3 DNA: TGTGCCAGCAGCCAAGATTTGGGCCCGGAGACCCAGTACTTC; CDR3 protein: CASSQDLGPETQYF; J gene: TRBJ2-5; clone size: few; D gene: NA; V gene: TRBV14
CDR3 DNA: TGCGCCAGCAGCTTGGTAGACGCGTCTGGTGTGGATACGCAGTATTTT; CDR3 protein: CASSLVDASGVDTQYF; J gene: TRBJ2-3; clone size: NA; D gene: NA; V gene: TRBV5-1
CDR3 DNA: TGCGCCAGCAGCCAAAGTCGGGTCTGGACGCTAGATGGCTACACCTTC; CDR3 protein: CASSQSRVWTLDGYTF; J gene: TRBJ1-2; clone size: NA; D gene: NA; V gene: TRBV4-3
CDR3 DNA: TGTGCCACCAGTGATGCCACAGGGGGCCCAGAGACCCAGTACTTC; CDR3 protein: CATSDATGGPETQYF; J gene: TRBJ2-5; clone size: NA; D gene: TRBD1; V gene: TRBV24-1
CDR3 DNA: TGTGCCAGCAGTGACCCAGGCAACTATGGCTACACCTTC; CDR3 protein: CASSDPGNYGYTF; J gene: TRBJ1-2; clone size: NA; D gene: NA; V gene: TRBV6-2/TRBV6-3
CDR3 DNA: TGTGCCAGCAGTGCTGACAGGCTGGCAGCTTTCTTT; CDR3 protein: CASSADRLAAFF; J gene: TRBJ1-1; clone size: NA; D gene: NA; V gene: TRBV2
CDR3 DNA: TGCGCCAGCAGCCAAGTAGACTTATATAATTCACCCCTCCACTTT; CDR3 protein: CASSQVDLYNSPLHF; J gene: TRBJ1-6; clone size: NA; D gene: NA; V gene: TRBV4-1
CDR3 DNA: TGTGCCAGCATTGATGCGACTAACTATGGCTACACCTTC; CDR3 protein: CASIDATNYGYTF; J gene: TRBJ1-2; clone size: few; D gene: NA; V gene: TRBV6-1
CDR3 DNA: TGTGCCAGCAGCTCTACCCGGTACGAGCAGTACTTC; CDR3 protein: CASSSTRYEQYF; J gene: TRBJ2-7; clone size: NA; D gene: NA; V gene: TRBV7-2
CDR3 DNA: TGTGCCACCAGTGACCCCCGGGGGGCCTCTAGCACAGATACGCAGTATTTT; CDR3 protein: CATSDPRGASSTDTQYF; J gene: TRBJ2-3; clone size: NA; D gene: NA; V gene: TRBV24-1
CDR3 DNA: TGCGCCAGCAGCGCGACGACTCCAATCACAGATACGCAGTATTTT; CDR3 protein: CASSATTPITDTQYF; J gene: TRBJ2-3; clone size: few; D gene: NA; V gene: TRBV5-1
CDR3 DNA: TGTGCCAGCAGCGTTAGTGCGAGCTCCTACAATGAGCAGTTCTTC; CDR3 protein: CASSVSASSYNEQFF; J gene: TRBJ2-1; clone size: NA; D gene: NA; V gene: TRBV9
CDR3 DNA: TGTGCCAGCAGTTTAACGGGGGCACAGGGAGGTAACTATGGCTACACCTTC; CDR3 protein: CASSLTGAQGGNYGYTF; J gene: TRBJ1-2; clone size: NA; D gene: NA; V gene: TRBV28
CDR3 DNA: TGTGCCAGCAGCCCTAACAGGGCAAACAATGAGCAGTTCTTC; CDR3 protein: CASSPNRANNEQFF; J gene: TRBJ2-1; clone size: few; D gene: NA; V gene: TRBV7-2
CDR3 DNA: TGCAGCGTTGTGCACAGGGGGAACTATGGCTACACCTTC; CDR3 protein: CSVVHRGNYGYTF; J gene: TRBJ1-2; clone size: NA; D gene: TRBD1; V gene: TRBV29-1
CDR3 DNA: TGTGCCAGCAGCGTAGGGGGCAGGGCATACAATGAGCAGTTCTTC; CDR3 protein: CASSVGGRAYNEQFF; J gene: TRBJ2-1; clone size: few; D gene: NA; V gene: TRBV9
CDR3 DNA: TGTGCCGGCAGGCCTCGACAGGGTACTTTCGAAAACATTCAGTACTTC; CDR3 protein: CAGRPRQGTFENIQYF; J gene: TRBJ2-4; clone size: few; D gene: TRBD1; V gene: TRBV6-5
CDR3 DNA: TGTGCCAGCAGTAAGACTAGCGGGGGGGGATACAATGAGCAGTTCTTC; CDR3 protein: CASSKTSGGGYNEQFF; J gene: TRBJ2-1; clone size: NA; D gene: TRBD2; V gene: TRBV3-1
CDR3 DNA: TGTGTCAGCAGCTTAGAAGCACCGGGACAGGGGACCCACGAGCAGTACTTC; CDR3 protein: CVSSLEAPGQGTHEQYF; J gene: TRBJ2-7; clone size: NA; D gene: TRBD1; V gene: TRBV13
CDR3 DNA: TGTGCCAGCAGCCCTATGGGGGGCGCGTCCGAGCAGTACTTC; CDR3 protein: CASSPMGGASEQYF; J gene: TRBJ2-7; clone size: NA; D gene: NA; V gene: TRBV6-2/TRBV6-3
CDR3 DNA: TGTGCCAGCAGCCAAGGACCGGGAGAGGAAAAACTGTTTTTT; CDR3 protein: CASSQGPGEEKLFF; J gene: TRBJ1-4; clone size: few; D gene: NA; V gene: TRBV4-2
CDR3 DNA: TGCAGTGCTAGACCTCTAGCGGGGGGGAACACCGGGGAGCTGTTTTTT; CDR3 protein: CSARPLAGGNTGELFF; J gene: TRBJ2-2; clone size: NA; D gene: TRBD2; V gene: TRBV20-1
CDR3 DNA: TGCGCCAGCAGCCAGGCCTCTGGAGGGATCGCCTACGAGCAGTACTTC; CDR3 protein: CASSQASGGIAYEQYF; J gene: TRBJ2-7; clone size: NA; D gene: NA; V gene: TRBV4-3
CDR3 DNA: TGTGCCAGCAGCTACGGGACGGCGAACTACAATGAGCAGTACTTC; CDR3 protein: CASSYGTANYNEQYF; J gene: TRBJ2-7; clone size: NA; D gene: NA; V gene: TRBV7-2
CDR3 DNA: TGCGCCAGCAGCAAACTAGCGGGGGGGCCTGTTGGCAATGAGCAGTTCTTC; CDR3 protein: CASSKLAGGPVGNEQFF; J gene: TRBJ2-1; clone size: NA; D gene: TRBD2; V gene: TRBV5-1
CDR3 DNA: TGCAGTGCTCCAAGGGCCGACTCTTCCGAAGAGACCCTGTACTTC; CDR3 protein: CSAPRADSSEETLYF; J gene: TRBJ2-5; clone size: NA; D gene: NA; V gene: TRBV20-1
CDR3 DNA: TGTGCCATCAGGAGACTAGCGGGGGGCCAAAGCACAGATACGCAGTATTTT; CDR3 protein: CAIRRLAGGQSTDTQYF; J gene: TRBJ2-3; clone size: once; D gene: TRBD2; V gene: TRBV10-3